This T cell receptor (beta chain) was sequenced in a study of T-cell reconstitution after alpha-beta-depleted transplantation in children. Study outcomes and limitations: Several hundred expanded graft clones reportedly were the source of alpha-beta T cells about two months after transplant.

This clonotype was found many times. Its antigen is unknown. This CDR3 comprises 15 residues. Germline V lookup: CDR1 SGHDN, CDR2 FVKESK. Trimming left V 1 base short and J 7 bases short, with 14 bases between. During its preparation, the TCRbeta library received unique molecular identifiers. Each CDR3 protein gets one entry after TCRdb re-called the PCR reads with MiXCR. The sample has some 200,000 distinct CDR3 sequences, about a tenth seen once. The chain uses TRBV14 and TRBJ2-1, with D maybe TRBD1 (5 bases). The sequence was obtained from a child less than two years old with acute myeloid leukemia, due to receive a stem cell transplant. Here the sequenced sample was PBMCs, taken before TCRalphabeta/CD19-depleted stem cell transplant. The DNA for the CDR3 is TGTGCCAGCAGCCAAGGGACATACCTGAGGAATGAGCAGTTCTTC. Translating gives CASSQGTYLRNEQFF. The full variable domain, with the rest looked up from reference TRBV14 and TRBJ2-1, is EAGVTQFPSHSVIEKGQTVTLRCDPISGHDNLYWYRRVMGKEIKFLLHFVKESKQDESGMPNNRFLAERTGGTYSTLKVQPAELEDSGVYFCASSQGTYLRNEQFFGPGTRLTVL.